A single sample gave rise to the 8 T cell receptor beta chains below, sequenced in a study of cytomegalovirus exposure and HLA in healthy donors (TCRdb year 2017). Receptor amplification or capture employed the immunoSEQ multiplex PCR assay. For the multiplex PCR, a mixture combining 60 forward primers for TCR Vbeta segments and 13 reverse primers for TCR Jbeta segments was used. The table was pulled from immuneACCESS by TCRdb, which kept in-frame rearrangements only. Such tables lose some clones; where checked, under half of the loss comes from unresolved V genes, and the rest has no known cause. The sample includes tens of thousands of clones, with about 83% observed a single time. About 5.6% of the sample goes to the ten largest clones. Sequenced: PBMCs. These receptors all stem from a woman aged 18-29 years in good health and CMV-seropositive.

In nucleotides, the CDR3 is TGTGCCAGCTCACCACGATTGGAAGGGGGCGAGGATGGAAAACTGTTTTTT. Its translation: CASSPRLEGGEDGKLFF. The gene calls are TRBV18 and TRBJ1-4; the match to TRBD1 covers 7 bases. The CDR3 contains 17 residues. Germline CDR1 and CDR2: KGHSH and LQKENI. The ends lost 1 base at V and 10 bases at J; junction bases unmatched: 15.

The V call is TRBV2, the J call TRBJ1-5, with D hard to call. V was clipped by 1 base and J by 7 bases, with 11 bases between them. The CDR3 has 14 residues. CDR1 and CDR2 from the germline V gene are SNHLY and FYNNEI. CDR3 nucleotide sequence: TGTGCCAGCAGTGAAGAGAGGATAGCGCAGCCCCAGCATTTT. Protein: CASSEERIAQPQHF.

The chain recombines TRBV6-5 with TRBJ2-7; D might be TRBD2 (5 bases). The germline CDR1 and CDR2 sequences are MNHEY and SVGAGI. The CDR3 runs to 12 residues. Trimming removed 4 bases at V and 6 bases at J, with 10 bases between. In DNA form, the CDR3 reads TGTGCCAGCAGTTTACCGGGGTCCGAGCAGTACTTC. This gives the protein CASSLPGSEQYF.

J is TRBJ1-2 and V is TRBV5-6, with 8 bases matching TRBD1. CDR1 and CDR2 (germline): SGHDT, YYEEEE. The CDR3 consists of 15 residues. V dropped 0 bases and J dropped 4; count of bases not matched to a gene: 5. The chain's CDR3 is CASSLAGGQAYGYTF. The DNA of the CDR3 is TGTGCCAGCAGCTTGGCCGGGGGACAGGCCTATGGCTACACCTTC.

The chain joins TRBV7-2 to TRBJ1-5, with 8 positions matching TRBD1. The germline gives CDR1 SGHTA, CDR2 FQGNSA. The CDR3 loop spans 15 amino acids. The junction had 4 bases not matched to a gene; V was cut back by 3 bases and J by 3 bases. Written as DNA, the CDR3 is TGTGCCAGCAGCTTTCGACAGGGGAACAATCAGCCCCAGCATTTT. Protein sequence: CASSFRQGNNQPQHF.

This chain links TRBV18 with TRBJ2-1, with unresolved D. Germline V gene lookup returns CDR1 KGHSH and CDR2 LQKENI. The V end lost 4 bases, the J end lost 9 bases, and 10 bases lay between the germline ends. CDR3 size: 12 residues. CDR3 sequence reads: CASSQSGSEQFF. In nucleotides, the CDR3 is TGTGCCAGCTCACAATCGGGTTCTGAGCAGTTCTTC.

This chain joins TRBV4-2 and TRBJ2-7; 7 positions agree with TRBD2. V was pared by 3 bases and J by 4 bases, with 6 bases of the junction left unmatched. CDR1 LGHNA and CDR2 YNFKEQ come from the germline V gene. The CDR3 extends over 14 amino acids. The CDR3 DNA sequence: TGTGCCAGCAGCCAGACAATTAGCGGGTACGAGCAGTACTTC. As protein: CASSQTISGYEQYF.

This sequence joins TRBV28 and TRBJ1-2; D is perhaps TRBD1 (6 bases). The germline V gene has CDR1 MDHEN and CDR2 SYDVKM. There are 17 residues in the CDR3. V was trimmed by 1 base and J by 5 bases, leaving 20 bases between them. The CDR3 is CASSLFSRDTKRYGYTF. Here the CDR3 DNA reads TGTGCCAGCAGTTTATTTAGCCGGGACACCAAGAGGTATGGCTACACCTTC.